Each of the 6 T cell receptor beta chains below was sequenced from the same sample in a study of beta chain features in type 1 diabetes. The study reverse transcribed the entire isolated RNA, so it sequenced expressed TCRB transcripts. Sequencing was performed with immunoSEQ multiplex PCR; in TCRdb, only in-frame clones are kept and a portion is missing. The sample records hundreds of thousands of clones, about 63% being singletons. Input material: naive CD4+ T cells from blood. These TCRs come from a young man in good health.

The chain uses TRBV18 and TRBJ1-1; D perhaps matches TRBD1 (5 bases). V was pared by 4 bases and J by 1 base, with 7 bases between. CDR3 length: 13 residues. Germline V gene sequence: CDR1 KGHSH, CDR2 LQKENI. The CDR3 reads CASSLQANTEAFF. CDR3 DNA: TGTGCCAGCTCACTACAGGCGAACACTGAAGCTTTCTTT.

As DNA, the CDR3 is TGTGCCAGCAGCTCCACCCATGGCCTCCCCCATGAGCAGTTCTTC. It encodes CASSSTHGLPHEQFF. The V gene is TRBV9, the J gene TRBJ2-1, with D uncertain. Germline CDR1 SGDLS, CDR2 YYNGEE. Deletions cut 4 bases from V and 8 bases from J, with 19 bases between. This CDR3 is 15 amino acids long.

Note on this clone: Different DNA sequences within this sample yield the same CDR3. The chain links TRBV30 to TRBJ1-5; D unresolved. Trimming stripped 0 bases from V and 5 bases from J, with 8 bases between. CDR1 and CDR2 from the germline V gene are GTSNPN and SVGIG (reference sequence). The CDR3 loop spans 13 amino acids. The CDR3 coding sequence is TGTGCCTGGAGTGTAAGTCGGGATCAGCCCCAGCATTTT. Its protein is CAWSVSRDQPQHF.

For this clone: Other DNA sequences of this sample code for an identical CDR3. The rearrangement links TRBV29-1 to TRBJ2-5; 7 bases are a match to TRBD2. Unmatched junction bases numbered 1, after V lost 1 base and J lost 2 bases. CDR1 and CDR2 (germline): SQVTM, ANQGSEA. The CDR3 extends over 13 amino acids. CDR3 bases: TGCAGCGTTGAAGGGCGGGGGCAAGAGACCCAGTACTTC. Translated: CSVEGRGQETQYF.

The chain is built from TRBV11-2 and TRBJ2-4; D possibly corresponds to TRBD2 (6 bases). V was pared by 5 bases and J by 2 bases, with 19 bases between. Germline values: CDR1 SGHAT, CDR2 FQNNGV. CDR3 size: 17 residues. The CDR3 region is CASSLSVSGVTKNIQYF. The DNA for the CDR3 is TGTGCCAGCAGCCTCAGTGTTAGCGGAGTAACCAAAAACATTCAGTACTTC.

The V gene is TRBV29-1, the J gene TRBJ1-2; weak D call: TRBD1 (6 bases). CDR1 and CDR2 from the germline V gene are SQVTM and ANQGSEA. The CDR3 sequence is 12 residues long. The V and J ends lost 7 bases and 4 bases respectively, with 13 bases between them. The CDR3 nucleotides read TGCAGCGCGGGGGACATCACCTATGGCTACACCTTC. This translates into CSAGDITYGYTF.